Listed below are T cell receptor beta chains from one sample, sequenced in a study of vaccination and CD4 T cells after COVID-19. No antigen is known for these receptors. Each CDR3 protein gets one entry after TCRdb re-called the PCR reads with MiXCR. The table has about 11,000 distinct CDR3 sequences, roughly three quarters seen once; the top ten hold about 13%. Sample: CD4+ T cells from blood, cultured in vitro. Receptor source: a human donor who had recovered from COVID-19. The CDR3 runs from the conserved cysteine through the conserved F or W. A D gene is named only where the DNA matches it firmly. A row's size may be missing; if present it is once, few, many or a size class.

abundance	v_gene	j_gene	d_gene	len	CDR3aa	CDR3nt
-	TRBV28	TRBJ1-2	TRBD1	12	CASYRDSPGYTF	TGTGCCAGCTACCGGGACAGTCCAGGCTACACCTTC
-	TRBV25-1	TRBJ1-2	-	14	CASSALWGRNGYTF	TGTGCCAGCAGTGCCTTGTGGGGGCGGAACGGCTACACCTTC
-	TRBV7-8	TRBJ1-5	-	15	CASRGTANSNQPQHF	TGTGCCAGCAGGGGGACGGCAAATAGCAATCAGCCCCAGCATTTT
-	TRBV7-2	TRBJ2-5	TRBD1	15	CASSFLGTVQETQYF	TGTGCCAGCAGCTTCCTTGGGACAGTACAAGAGACCCAGTACTTC
-	TRBV15	TRBJ2-5	-	16	CATSRDPAGAQGTQYF	TGTGCCACCAGCAGAGATCCGGCAGGGGCTCAGGGGACCCAGTACTTC
-	TRBV6-5	TRBJ1-5	-	14	CASSYFGSNQPQHF	TGTGCCAGCAGTTACTTTGGTAGCAATCAGCCCCAGCATTTT
-	TRBV6-1	TRBJ2-4	-	15	CASSEGLMTKNIQYF	TGTGCCAGCAGTGAAGGCTTAATGACCAAAAACATTCAGTACTTC
medium-sized	TRBV7-3	TRBJ1-6	-	13	CASSPTVGSPLHF	TGTGCCAGCAGCCCGACAGTGGGCTCACCCCTCCACTTT
once	TRBV11-3	TRBJ2-2	-	13	CASSLVRAGELFF	TGTGCCAGCAGCTTAGTCAGGGCCGGGGAGCTGTTTTTT
once	TRBV27	TRBJ2-4	-	13	CASSASVPNIQYF	TGTGCCAGCAGTGCTTCCGTTCCAAACATTCAGTACTTC
once	TRBV20-1	TRBJ2-1	TRBD2	15	CSARDPAGGSGEQFF	TGCAGTGCTAGAGATCCAGCGGGAGGTTCAGGTGAGCAGTTCTTC
-	TRBV7-8	TRBJ2-7	-	14	CASSLDEADYEQYF	TGTGCCAGCAGCTTAGATGAGGCCGACTACGAGCAGTACTTC
-	TRBV7-2	TRBJ1-1	-	16	CASSLAGGGVNTEAFF	TGTGCCAGCAGCTTAGCAGGAGGCGGGGTGAACACTGAAGCTTTCTTT
-	TRBV5-8	TRBJ2-5	TRBD2	17	CASSRGLAGVTRETQYF	TGTGCCAGCAGCCGGGGACTAGCGGGAGTCACTCGAGAGACCCAGTACTTC
-	TRBV7-9	TRBJ2-7	-	15	CASSLVGVGSYEQYF	TGTGCCAGCAGCTTAGTAGGGGTAGGGTCCTACGAGCAGTACTTC
-	TRBV11-3	TRBJ2-3	-	14	CASSLGQRTDTQYF	TGTGCCAGCAGCTTAGGGCAGCGGACAGATACGCAGTATTTT
-	TRBV7-6	TRBJ2-3	TRBD2	18	CASSLGAGGPLSTDTQYF	TGTGCCAGCAGCTTAGGAGCGGGAGGTCCCCTTAGCACAGATACGCAGTATTTT
-	TRBV6-1	TRBJ2-5	-	14	CASTKPSGSETQYF	TGTGCCAGCACCAAACCTAGTGGGTCAGAGACCCAGTACTTC
-	TRBV19	TRBJ1-1	-	14	CASRPPGKDTEAFF	TGTGCCAGTAGACCACCGGGGAAGGACACTGAAGCTTTCTTT
-	TRBV28	TRBJ2-7	-	16	CASSLYGFGESYEQYF	TGTGCCAGCAGTCTCTATGGGTTTGGGGAATCCTACGAGCAGTACTTC
once	TRBV7-2	TRBJ2-1	-	14	CASSLGQSHNEQFF	TGTGCCAGCAGCTTAGGACAGAGCCACAATGAGCAGTTCTTC
-	TRBV10-3	TRBJ1-5	TRBD1	15	CAISATGLSNQPQHF	TGTGCCATCAGTGCGACAGGGTTGAGCAATCAGCCCCAGCATTTT
-	TRBV7-6	TRBJ1-2	-	14	CASSLGPGSYGYTF	TGTGCCAGCAGCTTAGGTCCGGGAAGCTATGGCTACACCTTC
-	TRBV9	TRBJ2-7	TRBD1	15	CASSAGQGSIYEQYF	TGTGCCAGCAGCGCCGGACAGGGTTCGATCTACGAGCAGTACTTC
-	TRBV19	TRBJ1-5	-	15	CASSIIPQGHQPQHF	TGTGCCAGTAGTATCATACCCCAGGGTCATCAGCCCCAGCATTTT
-	TRBV20-1	TRBJ1-5	-	14	CSARSGLSNQPQHF	TGCAGTGCTAGATCAGGACTTAGCAATCAGCCCCAGCATTTT
-	TRBV6-1	TRBJ1-2	-	13	CASRPGSNYGYTF	TGTGCCAGCAGGCCCGGGAGCAACTATGGCTACACCTTC
-	TRBV20-1	TRBJ2-7	-	17	CSARPLKQSRGSYEQYF	TGCAGTGCTAGACCCCTAAAGCAAAGTCGGGGAAGCTACGAGCAGTACTTC
-	TRBV6-1	TRBJ1-5	-	16	CASYEWGEYSNQPQHF	TGTGCCAGCTATGAGTGGGGCGAATATAGCAATCAGCCCCAGCATTTT
-	TRBV7-2	TRBJ2-7	TRBD2	15	CASSLASGRPDEQYF	TGTGCCAGCAGCTTAGCGAGCGGGAGGCCGGACGAGCAGTACTTC
once	TRBV27	TRBJ2-5	TRBD1	19	CASSPPPSRTGDIRETQYF	TGTGCCAGCAGTCCCCCTCCCTCTCGTACAGGGGACATCAGAGAGACCCAGTACTTC
-	TRBV7-9	TRBJ2-1	TRBD1	16	CASSRTPATGPIEQFF	TGTGCCAGCAGCCGCACTCCGGCGACAGGGCCTATTGAGCAGTTCTTC
-	TRBV6-2/TRBV6-3	TRBJ1-1	-	14	CASSLQRMNTEAFF	TGTGCCAGCAGCCTACAGCGCATGAATACTGAAGCTTTCTTT
-	TRBV24-1	TRBJ1-2	TRBD1	13	CATSDGRGLGYTF	TGTGCCACCAGTGATGGCAGGGGGCTGGGCTACACCTTC
few	TRBV20-1	TRBJ1-6	-	13	CSARDRASSPLHF	TGCAGTGCTAGAGACAGGGCATCTTCACCCCTCCACTTT
-	TRBV6-5	TRBJ1-2	-	15	CASSYPAAVGYGYTF	TGTGCCAGCAGTTACCCGGCTGCAGTTGGCTATGGCTACACCTTC
-	TRBV20-1	TRBJ1-5	-	14	CSASTRSYDQPQHF	TGCAGTGCTAGCACAAGGAGTTACGATCAGCCCCAGCATTTT
-	TRBV6-1	TRBJ1-1	-	14	CASTYPTGKAEAFF	TGTGCCAGCACCTACCCTACAGGGAAGGCTGAAGCTTTCTTT
-	TRBV20-1	TRBJ1-5	TRBD1	14	CSATDRDGNQPQHF	TGCAGTGCTACGGACAGGGATGGCAATCAGCCCCAGCATTTT
-	TRBV6-1	TRBJ2-7	-	16	CASSRTGRRTSYEQYF	TGTGCCAGCAGTAGGACCGGGCGCAGAACCTCCTACGAGCAGTACTTC
-	TRBV20-1	TRBJ2-7	TRBD1	13	CSATAQGAYEQYF	TGCAGTGCTACCGCCCAGGGGGCCTACGAGCAGTACTTC
-	TRBV20-1	TRBJ1-5	-	17	CSARDRGKIRADQPQHF	TGCAGTGCTAGAGACAGGGGCAAAATTAGGGCGGATCAGCCCCAGCATTTT
-	TRBV7-8	TRBJ2-7	TRBD2	14	CASSLFREGSEQYF	TGTGCCAGCAGCTTATTTCGGGAGGGGAGCGAGCAGTACTTC
-	TRBV6-5	TRBJ1-2	-	14	CASSSRSSGYGYTF	TGTGCCAGCAGTTCAAGATCATCTGGCTATGGCTACACCTTC
-	TRBV19	TRBJ1-2	-	13	CASSPVRTNGYTF	TGTGCCAGTAGCCCGGTTAGGACGAATGGCTACACCTTC
-	TRBV20-1	TRBJ1-3	-	11	CSANRGNTIYF	TGCAGTGCTAACAGGGGAAACACCATATATTTT
few	TRBV24-1	TRBJ1-6	-	12	CATSAPGAPLHF	TGTGCCACCAGTGCCCCGGGAGCACCCCTCCACTTT
-	TRBV7-3	TRBJ2-1	-	13	CASTKTLGNEQFF	TGTGCCAGCACCAAGACCCTGGGCAATGAGCAGTTCTTC
-	TRBV28	TRBJ1-5	TRBD1	15	CASSPVDRVNQPQHF	TGTGCCAGCAGCCCCGTGGACAGGGTGAATCAGCCCCAGCATTTT
-	TRBV20-1	TRBJ2-2	TRBD1	15	CSAVQGDRGTGELFF	TGCAGTGCTGTACAGGGGGACCGGGGCACCGGGGAGCTGTTTTTT
-	TRBV6-2/TRBV6-3	TRBJ2-6	-	13	CAGRGSGANVLTF	TGTGCCGGCAGAGGCTCTGGGGCCAACGTCCTGACTTTC
-	TRBV20-1	TRBJ2-1	TRBD1	14	CSARTGQSSNEQFF	TGCAGTGCTAGAACGGGACAGTCTTCCAATGAGCAGTTCTTC
-	TRBV28	TRBJ1-2	-	12	CASSNSNYGYTF	TGTGCCAGCAGTAATTCTAACTATGGCTACACCTTC